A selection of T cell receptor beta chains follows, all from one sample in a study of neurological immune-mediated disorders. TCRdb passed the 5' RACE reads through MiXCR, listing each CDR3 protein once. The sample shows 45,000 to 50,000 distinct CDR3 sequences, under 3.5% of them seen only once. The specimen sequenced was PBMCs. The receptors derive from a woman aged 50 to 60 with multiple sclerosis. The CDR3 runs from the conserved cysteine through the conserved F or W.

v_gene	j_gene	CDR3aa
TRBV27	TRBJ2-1	CASSSLLAARYNEQFF
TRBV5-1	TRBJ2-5	CASSLGGDRETQYF
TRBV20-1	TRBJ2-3	CSAIVGGTSTDTQYF
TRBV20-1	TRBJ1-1	CSAGAPSGTEAFF
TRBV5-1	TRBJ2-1	CASSSDGDSYNEQFF
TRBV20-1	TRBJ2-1	CSARGLAGELGQFF
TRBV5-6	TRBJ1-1	CASSRGMTPMNTEAFF
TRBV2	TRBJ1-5	CASSDPGITYQPQHF
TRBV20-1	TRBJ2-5	CSARVTSGGTRETQYF
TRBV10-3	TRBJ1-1	CAISERDRGSTEAFF
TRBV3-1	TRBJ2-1	CASSPGTIIYNEQFF
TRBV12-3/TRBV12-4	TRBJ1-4	CASSLRGSTNEKLFF
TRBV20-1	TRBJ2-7	CSASPGATYEQYF
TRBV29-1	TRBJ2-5	CSGTRQETQYF
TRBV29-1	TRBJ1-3	CSVEDRDRRISGNTIYF
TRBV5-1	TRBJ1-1	CASSQQGVLEAFF
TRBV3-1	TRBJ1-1	CASSPVGPNTEAFF
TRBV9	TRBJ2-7	CAGGLSPPYEQYF
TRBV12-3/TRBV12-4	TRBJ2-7	CARGGTAPYEQYF
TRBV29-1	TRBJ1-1	CSVPQDKNTEAFF
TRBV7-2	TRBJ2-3	CASSTRLETDTQYF
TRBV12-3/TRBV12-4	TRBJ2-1	CASSPAGLDYNEQFF
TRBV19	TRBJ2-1	CASRKNTGTAGEQFF
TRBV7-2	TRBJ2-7	CASSRTPTKYEQYF
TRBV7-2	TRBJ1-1	CASSLEGTGEGNTEAFF
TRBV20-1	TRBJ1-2	CSARDPTYGYTF